These 15 T cell receptor beta chains share one sample of origin, sequenced in a study of OX40 agonist ivuxolimab in advanced cancers. Clones were sequenced by immunoSEQ multiplex PCR, and TCRdb holds only the in-frame ones, with some missing. The top ten clones hold 14% of a sample with more than 70,000 clones, about 93% of them seen once. This specimen consisted of CD4+ or CD8+ T cells sorted from blood, obtained in a trial of the OX40 agonist ivuxolimab. These receptors were obtained from an adult with an advanced solid tumor such as melanoma, head and neck, liver or kidney cancer.

This chain connects TRBV19 to TRBJ2-7, with a tentative D call TRBD1 (5 bases). The germline V gene has CDR1 LNHDA and CDR2 SQIVND (reference sequence). V lost 3 bases, J lost 1 base, and 7 bases lay in between. CDR3 length: 13 amino acids. The CDR3 sequence is CASSIQGSYEQYF. As DNA, the CDR3 is TGTGCCAGTAGTATCCAGGGATCCTACGAGCAGTACTTC.

CDR3 region: CASSLWGDWNTEAFF. CDR3 DNA: TGTGCCAGCAGCTTATGGGGGGACTGGAACACTGAAGCTTTCTTT. The chain has TRBV7-2 and TRBJ1-1, with D tentatively TRBD1 (5 bases). The CDR3 covers 15 residues. Germline V lookup: CDR1 SGHTA, CDR2 FQGNSA. V shed 2 bases and J shed 1 base, with 11 bases lying between them.

The V call is TRBV5-8, the J call TRBJ2-2; maybe TRBD2 (6 bases). The V gene lost 4 bases and the J gene lost 6 bases, with 13 bases spanning the gap. The CDR3 has 14 residues. Per the germline V gene, CDR1 is SGHTS and CDR2 is YDEGEE. The CDR3: CASSPRAGPGELFF. For the CDR3, the DNA is TGTGCCAGCAGCCCCCGGGCGGGACCCGGGGAGCTGTTTTTT.

The CDR3 is CASSVPTDTQYF. The CDR3 coding sequence is TGTGCCAGCAGCGTCCCCACAGATACGCAGTATTTT. The chain combines TRBV9 with TRBJ2-3; D is unclear. In germline, CDR1 is SGDLS, CDR2 YYNGEE. The CDR3 has 12 amino acids. V was clipped by 2 bases and J by 2 bases, with 3 bases between them.

The J gene is TRBJ1-2, the V gene TRBV7-8; 7 bases align to TRBD1. This CDR3 is built from 16 residues. Trimming took 0 bases from V and 3 from J; bases not matched to a gene: 7. Germline CDR1 and CDR2: SGHVS and FQNEAQ. The CDR3 DNA sequence: TGTGCCAGCAGCTTAGCGCGGCAGGGGACAGACTATGGCTACACCTTC. Its protein product is CASSLARQGTDYGYTF.

V gene TRBV7-9 combines with J gene TRBJ2-7, with D unresolved. Germline V gene sequence: CDR1 SEHNR, CDR2 FQNEAQ (reference sequence). This CDR3 is 14 amino acids long. V was shortened by 1 base and J by 2 bases, with 9 bases between the two germline ends. CDR3 nucleotides: TGTGCCAGCAGCTTAGGTGGTAGAACCTACGAGCAGTACTTC. This gives the protein CASSLGGRTYEQYF.

The chain uses TRBV28 and TRBJ2-1, with a tentative D call TRBD2 (7 bases). The CDR3 contains 13 residues. V gave up 8 bases and J gave up 8 bases, with 16 bases separating them. Germline V gene lookup returns CDR1 MDHEN and CDR2 SYDVKM. Here the CDR3 DNA reads TGTGCCAGCGGCCCGGCGGGGGCCGATGAGCAGTTCTTC. It yields the protein CASGPAGADEQFF. Filled out from reference TRBV28 and TRBJ2-1, the complete variable domain reads DVKVTQSSRYLVKRTGEKVFLECVQDMDHENMFWYRQDPGLGLRLIYFSYDVKMKEKGDIPEGYSVSREKKERFSLILESASTNQTSMYLCASGPAGADEQFFGPGTRLTVL.

The chain joins TRBV19 to TRBJ1-2; D may be TRBD1 (5 bases). Per germline, CDR1 LNHDA and CDR2 SQIVND (reference sequence). V shed 5 bases and J shed 4 bases, with 14 bases lying between them. The CDR3 contains 14 residues. The CDR3 coding sequence is TGTGCCAGTAGTCAGGCAAGGGGCGTCTATGGCTACACCTTC. It is translated as CASSQARGVYGYTF.

The chain employs TRBV9 and TRBJ1-1; a possible D gene is TRBD1 (5 bases). This CDR3 is built from 14 residues. Germline assignment: CDR1 SGDLS and CDR2 YYNGEE. V lost 2 bases, J lost 1 base, and 9 bases lay in between. In DNA form, the CDR3 reads TGTGCCAGCAGCGTGGGGGGGTCGAACACTGAAGCTTTCTTT. It is translated as CASSVGGSNTEAFF.

In this sample, this clone turned up a few times. CDR3 nucleotides: TGTGCCAGTAGTTGGACTAGCGGGATTAGGAATGAGCAGTTCTTC. This gives the protein CASSWTSGIRNEQFF. This chain uses TRBV19 with TRBJ2-1; TRBD2 agrees at 12 bases. J gave up 7 bases and V 5 bases, and 6 bases lay outside the gene matches. The CDR3 runs 15 residues. CDR1 is LNHDA, CDR2 SQIVND, per germline (reference sequence).

This rearrangement joins TRBV4-1 to TRBJ2-7; 9 bases are a match to TRBD1. Unmatched junction bases numbered 8, after V lost 2 bases and J lost 6 bases. Germline V gene sequence: CDR1 MGHRA, CDR2 YSYEKL. There are 15 residues in the CDR3. In nucleotides, the CDR3 is TGCGCCAGCAGCCAATTACCAGGACAGGGGACCGAGCAGTACTTC. Protein: CASSQLPGQGTEQYF.

The V call is TRBV6-4, the J call TRBJ2-1, with TRBD2 matching 15 bases. Germline V lookup: CDR1 MRHNA, CDR2 SNTAGT. The CDR3 has 15 amino acids. Trimming removed 8 bases from V and 7 bases from J; junction bases left unmatched: 6. CDR3 in amino acids: CASGPGLAGGNEQFF. The CDR3 nucleotides read TGTGCCAGCGGGCCCGGACTAGCGGGAGGGAATGAGCAGTTCTTC.

The chain carries TRBV12-5 and TRBJ1-1; tentative D call: TRBD1 (5 bases). Between the trimmed V and J ends, which lost 5 bases and 2 bases, there was a span of 12 bases. Germline values: CDR1 LGHNT, CDR2 FRNRAP. CDR3 length: 14 residues. In DNA, the CDR3 is TGTGCTAGTGGTCCGCAGGGAGATAACACTGAAGCTTTCTTT. Translation gives CASGPQGDNTEAFF.

The gene calls are TRBV5-6 and TRBJ2-1; D remains ambiguous. V lost 0 bases, J lost 4 bases, and 14 bases lay in between. Germline CDR1 reads SGHDT; CDR2 reads YYEEEE. The CDR3 length is 16 residues. The CDR3 bases are TGTGCCAGCAGCTTGGTGCAGTACATACTATACAATGAGCAGTTCTTC. Its translation is CASSLVQYILYNEQFF. Drawing the rest from reference TRBV5-6 and TRBJ2-1, the complete variable domain is DAGVTQSPTHLIKTRGQQVTLRCSPKSGHDTVSWYQQALGQGPQFIFQYYEEEERQRGNFPDRFSGHQFPNYSSELNVNALLLGDSALYLCASSLVQYILYNEQFFGPGTRLTVL.

V usage is TRBV29-1 and J usage is TRBJ2-3; D perhaps matches TRBD1 (6 bases). The CDR3 spans 15 residues. With 0 bases removed from V and 0 bases from J, the gap between germline ends came to 10 bases. Germline V lookup: CDR1 SQVTM, CDR2 ANQGSEA. The CDR3 sequence is CSVEDSRGSTDTQYF. The CDR3 bases are TGCAGCGTTGAAGACTCCAGGGGCAGCACAGATACGCAGTATTTT.